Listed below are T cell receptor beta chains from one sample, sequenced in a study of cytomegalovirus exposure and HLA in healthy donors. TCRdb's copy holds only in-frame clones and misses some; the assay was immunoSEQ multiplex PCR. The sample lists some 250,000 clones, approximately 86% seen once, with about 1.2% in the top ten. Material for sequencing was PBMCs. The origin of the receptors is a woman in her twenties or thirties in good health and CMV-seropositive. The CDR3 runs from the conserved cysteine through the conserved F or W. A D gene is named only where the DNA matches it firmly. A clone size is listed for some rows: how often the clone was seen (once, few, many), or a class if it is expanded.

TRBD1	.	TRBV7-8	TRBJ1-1	CASSQQGFGYTEAFF	TGTGCCAGCAGCCAACAGGGGTTCGGTTACACTGAAGCTTTCTTT
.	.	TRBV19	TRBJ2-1	CASSALPLEQFF	TGTGCCAGTAGCGCCCTCCCCCTAGAGCAGTTCTTC
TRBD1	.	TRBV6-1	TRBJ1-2	CASSATQGANYGYTF	TGTGCCAGCAGTGCTACACAGGGGGCTAACTATGGCTACACCTTC
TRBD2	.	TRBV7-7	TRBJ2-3	CASSLGTSGSTDTQYF	TGTGCTAGCAGCCTCGGGACTAGCGGGAGCACAGATACGCAGTATTTT
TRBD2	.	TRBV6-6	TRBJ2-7	CASSSGTSEDYEQYF	TGTGCCAGCAGCTCTGGGACTAGCGAAGACTACGAGCAGTACTTC
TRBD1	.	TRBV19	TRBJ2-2	CASSLHVGQKGGELFF	TGTGCCAGTAGTCTTCATGTGGGACAGAAAGGCGGGGAGCTGTTTTTT
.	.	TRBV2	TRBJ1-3	CASKPDRSFGNTIYF	TGTGCCAGCAAGCCTGACAGGTCTTTCGGAAACACCATATATTTT
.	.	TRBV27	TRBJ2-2	CASSLEGVRNTGELFF	TGTGCCAGCAGTTTAGAGGGGGTGCGGAACACCGGGGAGCTGTTTTTT
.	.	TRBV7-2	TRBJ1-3	CASSLGLAGRNTIYF	TGTGCCAGCAGCTTAGGGTTGGCAGGGAGAAACACCATATATTTT
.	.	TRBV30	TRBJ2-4	CAWSGGQFTIQAKNIQYF	TGTGCCTGGAGTGGGGGCCAGTTCACAATCCAAGCCAAAAACATTCAGTACTTC
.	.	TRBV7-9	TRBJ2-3	CASSLDLASTDTQYF	TGTGCCAGCAGCTTAGATCTAGCTAGCACAGATACGCAGTATTTT
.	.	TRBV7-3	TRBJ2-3	CATKTRGGKDTQYF	TGTGCCACCAAAACGAGGGGGGGGAAAGATACGCAGTATTTT
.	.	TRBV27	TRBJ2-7	CASSSQGRRTSYEQYF	TGTGCCAGCAGTTCCCAAGGGCGGAGGACCTCCTACGAGCAGTACTTC
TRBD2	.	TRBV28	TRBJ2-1	CASSTRLAARSYNEQFF	TGTGCCAGCAGTACCAGACTAGCGGCGCGCTCCTACAATGAGCAGTTCTTC
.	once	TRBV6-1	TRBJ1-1	CASSEILPEAFF	TGTGCCAGCAGTGAAATTCTCCCTGAAGCTTTCTTT
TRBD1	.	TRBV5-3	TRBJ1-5	CARSLRDRGFLVQPQHF	TGTGCCAGAAGCTTAAGGGACAGGGGGTTCTTGGTGCAGCCCCAGCATTTT
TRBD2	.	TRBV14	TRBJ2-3	CASSQVTYSLAGRTDTQYF	TGTGCCAGCAGCCAAGTAACCTACTCGCTAGCGGGAAGAACAGATACGCAGTATTTT
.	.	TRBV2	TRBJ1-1	CASSEPSMETGGDTEAFF	TGTGCCAGCAGTGAACCTTCGATGGAGACGGGGGGTGACACTGAAGCTTTCTTT
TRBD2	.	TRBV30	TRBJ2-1	CAWQIAGAYNEQFF	TGTGCCTGGCAGATAGCGGGAGCCTACAATGAGCAGTTCTTC
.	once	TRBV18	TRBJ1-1	CASSTTPMGANTEAFF	TGTGCCAGCTCGACTACGCCGATGGGGGCGAACACTGAAGCTTTCTTT
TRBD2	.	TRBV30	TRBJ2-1	CARDPPAGGGNEQFF	TGTGCCCGAGATCCTCCAGCGGGAGGGGGTAATGAGCAGTTCTTC
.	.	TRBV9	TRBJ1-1	CASSVSVSTEAFF	TGTGCCAGCAGCGTTAGCGTTAGTACTGAAGCTTTCTTT
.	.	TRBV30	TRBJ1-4	CAWSSAGPVYEKLFF	TGTGCCTGGAGTAGTGCGGGGCCGGTCTATGAAAAACTGTTTTTT
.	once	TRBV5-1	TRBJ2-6	CASTNLTGSGANVLTF	TGCGCCAGCACCAACTTAACAGGGTCCGGGGCCAACGTCCTGACTTTC
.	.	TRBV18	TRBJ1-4	CASSPGRGEKLFF	TGTGCCAGCTCACCCGGCAGGGGTGAAAAACTGTTTTTT
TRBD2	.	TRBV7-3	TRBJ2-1	CASSSSGRAGHEQFF	TGTGCCAGCAGCTCCAGCGGGAGGGCCGGTCACGAGCAGTTCTTC
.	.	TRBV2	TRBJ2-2	CASSEVIYGELFF	TGTGCCAGCAGTGAAGTGATCTACGGGGAGCTGTTTTTT
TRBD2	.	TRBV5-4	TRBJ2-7	CASSFGLAEYEQYF	TGTGCCAGCAGCTTCGGACTAGCGGAGTACGAGCAGTACTTC
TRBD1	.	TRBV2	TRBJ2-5	CAGRDRDETQYF	TGTGCCGGCCGGGACAGGGACGAGACCCAGTACTTC
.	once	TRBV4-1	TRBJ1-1	CASSQATDLNTEAFF	TGCGCCAGCAGCCAAGCGACAGATCTGAACACTGAAGCTTTCTTT
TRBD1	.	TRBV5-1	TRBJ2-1	CASSNRGDGGFDEQFF	TGCGCCAGCAGTAACAGGGGCGATGGTGGGTTTGATGAGCAGTTCTTC
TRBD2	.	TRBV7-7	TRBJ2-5	CASSEGTGGQQTQYF	TGTGCTAGCAGCGAAGGGACGGGGGGTCAACAGACCCAGTACTTC
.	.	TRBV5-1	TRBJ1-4	CASSLATFEKLFF	TGCGCCAGCAGCTTGGCTACGTTTGAAAAACTGTTTTTT
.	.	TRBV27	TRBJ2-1	CASSPSTFSSYNEQFF	TGTGCCAGCAGTCCCTCGACTTTTAGCTCCTACAATGAGCAGTTCTTC
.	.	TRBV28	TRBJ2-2	CAVLGRTGELFF	TGTGCTGTACTAGGGCGAACCGGGGAGCTGTTTTTT
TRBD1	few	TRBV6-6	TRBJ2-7	CASSPRTGNEQYF	TGTGCCAGCAGTCCCCGGACAGGGAACGAGCAGTACTTC
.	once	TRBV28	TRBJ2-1	CASSLVTMINEQFF	TGTGCCAGCAGTTTAGTGACTATGATCAATGAGCAGTTCTTC
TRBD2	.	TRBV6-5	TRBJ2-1	CASSTTSATYNEQFF	TGTGCCAGCAGTACTACTAGCGCGACCTACAATGAGCAGTTCTTC
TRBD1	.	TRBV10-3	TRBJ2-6	CAISGSKGQGEVGANVLTF	TGTGCCATCAGTGGTTCAAAGGGACAGGGGGAAGTTGGGGCCAACGTCCTGACTTTC
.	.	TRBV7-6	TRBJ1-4	CASSPRPEKLFF	TGTGCCAGCAGCCCTAGACCAGAAAAACTGTTTTTT
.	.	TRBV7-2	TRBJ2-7	CASSPGWTDEQYF	TGTGCCAGCAGCCCTGGGTGGACAGACGAGCAGTACTTC
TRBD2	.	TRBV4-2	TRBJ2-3	CASSQVLAGTDTQYF	TGTGCCAGCAGCCAAGTTCTAGCGGGCACAGATACGCAGTATTTT
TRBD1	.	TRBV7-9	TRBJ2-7	CASSLADRAEQYF	TGTGCCAGCAGCTTGGCGGACAGGGCAGAGCAGTACTTC
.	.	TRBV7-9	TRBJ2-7	CASSLAGSYEQYF	TGTGCCAGCAGCTTGGCAGGGTCCTACGAGCAGTACTTC
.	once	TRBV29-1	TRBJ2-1	CSAASNEQFF	TGCAGCGCGGCTAGTAATGAGCAGTTCTTC
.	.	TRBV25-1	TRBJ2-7	CASSESSKRAYEQYF	TGTGCCAGCAGTGAATCGTCTAAGCGGGCCTACGAGCAGTACTTC
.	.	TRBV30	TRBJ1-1	CAWSVARTRDTEAFF	TGTGCCTGGAGTGTGGCAAGGACACGCGACACTGAAGCTTTCTTT
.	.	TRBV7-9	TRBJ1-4	CASSLGHEKLFF	TGTGCCAGCAGCTTAGGGCATGAAAAACTGTTTTTT
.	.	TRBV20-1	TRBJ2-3	CSASSPRGNF	TGCAGTGCTAGCTCCCCACGGGGGAATTTT